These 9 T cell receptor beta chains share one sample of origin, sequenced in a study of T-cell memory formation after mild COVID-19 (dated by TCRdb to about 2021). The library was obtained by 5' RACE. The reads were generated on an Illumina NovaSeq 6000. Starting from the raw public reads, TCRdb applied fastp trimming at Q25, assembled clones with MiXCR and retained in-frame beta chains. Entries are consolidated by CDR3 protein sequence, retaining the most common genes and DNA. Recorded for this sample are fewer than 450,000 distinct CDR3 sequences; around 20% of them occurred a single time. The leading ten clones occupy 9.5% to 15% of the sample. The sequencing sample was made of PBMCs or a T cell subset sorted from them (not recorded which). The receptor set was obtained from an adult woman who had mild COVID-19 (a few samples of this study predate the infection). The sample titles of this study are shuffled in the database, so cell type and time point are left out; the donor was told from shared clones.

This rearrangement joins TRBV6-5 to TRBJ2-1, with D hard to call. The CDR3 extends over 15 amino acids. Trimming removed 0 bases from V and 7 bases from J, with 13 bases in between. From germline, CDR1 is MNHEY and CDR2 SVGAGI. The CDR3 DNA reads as TGTGCCAGCAGTTACTCGATAGGTCTGGGGAATGAGCAGTTCTTC. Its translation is CASSYSIGLGNEQFF.

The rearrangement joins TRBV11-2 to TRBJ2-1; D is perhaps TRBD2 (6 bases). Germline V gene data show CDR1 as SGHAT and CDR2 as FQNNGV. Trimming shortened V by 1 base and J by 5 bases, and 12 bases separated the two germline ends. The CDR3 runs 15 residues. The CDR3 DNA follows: TGTGCCAGCAGCTTAGGGACTAATAGGAACAATGAGCAGTTCTTC. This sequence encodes CASSLGTNRNNEQFF.

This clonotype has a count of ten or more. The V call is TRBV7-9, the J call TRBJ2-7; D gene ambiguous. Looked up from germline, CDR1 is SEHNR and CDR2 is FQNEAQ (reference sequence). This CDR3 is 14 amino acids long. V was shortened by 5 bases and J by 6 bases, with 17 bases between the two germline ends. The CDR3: CASSTEGRPGEQYF. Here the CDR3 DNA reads TGTGCCAGCAGCACAGAAGGACGGCCAGGCGAGCAGTACTTC.

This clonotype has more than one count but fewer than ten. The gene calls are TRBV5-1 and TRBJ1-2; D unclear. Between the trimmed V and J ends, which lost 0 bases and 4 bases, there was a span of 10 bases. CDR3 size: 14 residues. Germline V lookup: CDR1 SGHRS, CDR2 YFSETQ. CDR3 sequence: CASSLDLGVYGYTF. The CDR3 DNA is TGCGCCAGCAGCTTGGATCTGGGCGTCTATGGCTACACCTTC.

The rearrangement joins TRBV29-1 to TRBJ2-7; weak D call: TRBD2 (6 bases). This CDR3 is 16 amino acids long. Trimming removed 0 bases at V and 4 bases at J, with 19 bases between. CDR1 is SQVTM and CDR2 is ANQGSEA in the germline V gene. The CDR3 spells CSVEEGGDGRDYEQYF. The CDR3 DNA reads TGCAGCGTTGAAGAGGGGGGAGACGGACGAGATTACGAGCAGTACTTC.

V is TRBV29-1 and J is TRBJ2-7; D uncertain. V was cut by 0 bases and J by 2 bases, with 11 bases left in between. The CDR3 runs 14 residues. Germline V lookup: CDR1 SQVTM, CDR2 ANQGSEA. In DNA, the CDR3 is TGCAGCGTTGAAGACCCGGAAGGAGCCTACGAGCAGTACTTC. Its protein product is CSVEDPEGAYEQYF.

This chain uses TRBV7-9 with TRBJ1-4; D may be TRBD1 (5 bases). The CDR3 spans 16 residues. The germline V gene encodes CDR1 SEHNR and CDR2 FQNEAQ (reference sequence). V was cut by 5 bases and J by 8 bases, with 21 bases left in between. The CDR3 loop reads CASSRIQAPEGEKLFF. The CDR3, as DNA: TGTGCCAGCAGCCGTATACAGGCGCCCGAGGGGGAAAAACTGTTTTTT.

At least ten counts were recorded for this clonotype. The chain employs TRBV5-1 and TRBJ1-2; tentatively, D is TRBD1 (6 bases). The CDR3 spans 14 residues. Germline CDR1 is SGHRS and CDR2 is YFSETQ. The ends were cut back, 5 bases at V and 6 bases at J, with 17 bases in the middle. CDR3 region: CASRKGEDFDGYTF. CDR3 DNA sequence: TGCGCCAGCAGGAAGGGGGAGGACTTCGATGGCTACACCTTC.

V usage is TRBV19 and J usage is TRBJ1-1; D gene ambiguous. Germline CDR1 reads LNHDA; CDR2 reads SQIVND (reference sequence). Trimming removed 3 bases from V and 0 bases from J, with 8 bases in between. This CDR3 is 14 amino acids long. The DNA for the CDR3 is TGTGCCAGTAGTATCCGGCAGGTGAACACTGAAGCTTTCTTT. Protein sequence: CASSIRQVNTEAFF.